This T cell receptor beta chain was sequenced in a study of response to subunit inactivated influenza vaccine. Germline CDR1 is LGHDT and CDR2 is YNNKEL (reference sequence). This CDR3 region has 12 residues. With 1 base removed from V and 11 bases from J, the gap between germline ends came to 11 bases. Concerning this clonotype: Its antigen remains unknown.

Using its own MiXCR run on the RT-PCR reads, TCRdb lists one record per CDR3 protein. The table has about 650,000 distinct CDR3 sequences, around 15% seen once. Findings and limits, study-wide: Authors suggested seasonal influenza vaccinations each recruit few new T cells.

This receptor was obtained from a man aged 45-65 years who received an inactivated influenza vaccine. The sample consisted of PBMCs from blood, taken around 15 days before vaccination. The chain joins TRBV3-1 to TRBJ1-1, with D unresolved. CDR3 loop: CASSQGLSIAFF. In nucleotides, the CDR3 is TGTGCCAGCAGCCAAGGTTTGAGTATCGCTTTCTTT. The entire variable domain, with the rest obtained from reference TRBV3-1 and TRBJ1-1, is as follows: DTAVSQTPKYLVTQMGNDKSIKCEQNLGHDTMYWYKQDSKKFLKIMFSYNNKELIINETVPNRFSPKSPDKAHLNLHINSLELGDSAVYFCASSQGLSIAFFGQGTRLTVV.